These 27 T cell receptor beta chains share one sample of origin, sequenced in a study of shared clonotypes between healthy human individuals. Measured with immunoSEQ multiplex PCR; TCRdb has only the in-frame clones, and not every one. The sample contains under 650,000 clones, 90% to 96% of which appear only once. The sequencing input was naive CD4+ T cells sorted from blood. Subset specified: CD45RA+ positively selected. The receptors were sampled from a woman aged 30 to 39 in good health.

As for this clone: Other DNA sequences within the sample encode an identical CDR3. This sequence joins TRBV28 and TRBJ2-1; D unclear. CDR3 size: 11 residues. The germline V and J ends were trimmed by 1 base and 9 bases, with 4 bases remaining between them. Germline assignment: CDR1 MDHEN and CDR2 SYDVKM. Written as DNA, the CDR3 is TGTGCCAGCAGTTTATTAGGTGAGCAGTTCTTC. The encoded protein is CASSLLGEQFF.

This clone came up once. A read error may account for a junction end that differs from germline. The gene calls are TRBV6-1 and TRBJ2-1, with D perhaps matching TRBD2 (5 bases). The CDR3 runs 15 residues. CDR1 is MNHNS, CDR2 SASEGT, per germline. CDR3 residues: CASSEEGRAYNEQFF. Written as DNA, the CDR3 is TGTGCCAGCAGCGAAGAGGGCCGGGCGTACAATGAGCAGTTCTTC.

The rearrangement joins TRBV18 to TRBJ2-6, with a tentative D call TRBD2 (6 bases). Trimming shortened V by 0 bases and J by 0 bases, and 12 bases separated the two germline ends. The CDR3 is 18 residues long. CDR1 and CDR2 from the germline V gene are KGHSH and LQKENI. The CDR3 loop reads CASSPPRGTLSGANVLTF. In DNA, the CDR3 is TGTGCCAGCTCACCACCTCGGGGGACCCTCTCTGGGGCCAACGTCCTGACTTTC.

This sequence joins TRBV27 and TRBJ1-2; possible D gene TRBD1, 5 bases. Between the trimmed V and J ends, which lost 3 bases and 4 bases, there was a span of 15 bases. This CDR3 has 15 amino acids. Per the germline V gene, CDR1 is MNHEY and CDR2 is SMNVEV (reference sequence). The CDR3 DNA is TGTGCCAGCAGTTTGCTGGGGGTGGGGAGCTATGGCTACACCTTC. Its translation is CASSLLGVGSYGYTF.

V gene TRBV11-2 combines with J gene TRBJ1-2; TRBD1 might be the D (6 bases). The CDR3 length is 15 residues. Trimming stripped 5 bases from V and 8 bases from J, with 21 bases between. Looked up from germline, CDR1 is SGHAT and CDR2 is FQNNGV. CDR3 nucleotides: TGTGCCAGCAGCCCCGGACAGCCCTTAAGTTGGGGCTACACCTTC. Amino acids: CASSPGQPLSWGYTF.

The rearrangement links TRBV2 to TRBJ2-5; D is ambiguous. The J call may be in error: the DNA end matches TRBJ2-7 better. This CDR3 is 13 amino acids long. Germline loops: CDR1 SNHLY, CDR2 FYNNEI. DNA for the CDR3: TGTGCCAGCAGTGAGGTTCCCCTCCACGAGCAGTACTTC. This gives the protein CASSEVPLHEQYF.

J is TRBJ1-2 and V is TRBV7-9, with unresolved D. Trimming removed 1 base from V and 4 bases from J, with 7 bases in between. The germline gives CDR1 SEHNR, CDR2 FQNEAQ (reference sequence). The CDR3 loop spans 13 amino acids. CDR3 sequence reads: CASSLDAIYGYTF. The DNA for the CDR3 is TGTGCCAGCAGCTTAGATGCCATCTATGGCTACACCTTC. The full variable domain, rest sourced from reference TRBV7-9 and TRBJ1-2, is DTGVSQNPRHKITKRGQNVTFRCDPISEHNRLYWYRQTLGQGPEFLTYFQNEAQLEKSRLLSDRFSAERPKGSFSTLEIQRTEQGDSAMYLCASSLDAIYGYTFGSGTRLTVV.

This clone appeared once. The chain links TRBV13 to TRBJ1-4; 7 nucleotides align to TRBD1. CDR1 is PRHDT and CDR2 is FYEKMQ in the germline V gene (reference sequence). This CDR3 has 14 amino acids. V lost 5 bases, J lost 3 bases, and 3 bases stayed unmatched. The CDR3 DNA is TGTGCCAGCAGCAAGGGACAGCCTAATGAAAAACTGTTTTTT. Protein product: CASSKGQPNEKLFF.

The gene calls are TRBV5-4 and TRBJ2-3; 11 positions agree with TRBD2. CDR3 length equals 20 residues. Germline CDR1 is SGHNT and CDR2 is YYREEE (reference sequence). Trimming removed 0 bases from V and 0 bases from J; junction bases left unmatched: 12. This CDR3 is CASSLEILAGVGSSTDTQYF. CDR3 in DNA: TGTGCCAGCAGCTTGGAAATACTAGCGGGAGTGGGATCTAGCACAGATACGCAGTATTTT.

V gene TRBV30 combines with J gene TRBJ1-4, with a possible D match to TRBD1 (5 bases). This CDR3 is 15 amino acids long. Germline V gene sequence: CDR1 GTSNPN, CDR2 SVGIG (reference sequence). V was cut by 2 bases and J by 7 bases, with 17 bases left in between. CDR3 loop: CAWSYGGQGSEKLFF. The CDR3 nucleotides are TGTGCCTGGAGTTACGGAGGACAAGGGAGTGAAAAACTGTTTTTT.

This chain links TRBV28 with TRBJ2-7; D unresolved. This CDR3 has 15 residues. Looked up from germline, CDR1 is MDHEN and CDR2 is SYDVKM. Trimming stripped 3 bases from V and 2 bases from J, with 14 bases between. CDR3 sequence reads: CASSFLGSRAYEQYF. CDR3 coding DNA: TGTGCCAGCAGTTTCTTAGGGTCGAGAGCCTACGAGCAGTACTTC. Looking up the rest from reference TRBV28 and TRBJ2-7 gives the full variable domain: DVKVTQSSRYLVKRTGEKVFLECVQDMDHENMFWYRQDPGLGLRLIYFSYDVKMKEKGDIPEGYSVSREKKERFSLILESASTNQTSMYLCASSFLGSRAYEQYFGPGTRLTVT.

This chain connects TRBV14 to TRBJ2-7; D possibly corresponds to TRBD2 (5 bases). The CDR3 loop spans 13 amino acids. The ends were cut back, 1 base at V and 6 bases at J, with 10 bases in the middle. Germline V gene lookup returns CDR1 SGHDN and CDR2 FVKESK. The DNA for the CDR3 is TGTGCCAGCAGCCAAGGCGGGCGTCTCGAGCAGTACTTC. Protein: CASSQGGRLEQYF.

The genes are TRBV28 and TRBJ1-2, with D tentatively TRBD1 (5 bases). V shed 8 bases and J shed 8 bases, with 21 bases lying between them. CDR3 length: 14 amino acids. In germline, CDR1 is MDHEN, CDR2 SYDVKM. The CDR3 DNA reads TGTGCCAGCGGATTGCTTTGGGGCGAGGGGGGCTACACCTTC. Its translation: CASGLLWGEGGYTF.

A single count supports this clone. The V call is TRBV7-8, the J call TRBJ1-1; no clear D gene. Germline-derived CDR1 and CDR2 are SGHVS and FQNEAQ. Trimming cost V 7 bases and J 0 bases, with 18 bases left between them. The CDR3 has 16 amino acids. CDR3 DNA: TGTGCCAGCACCAATATGTTGTCCGTTTTGAACACTGAAGCTTTCTTT. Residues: CASTNMLSVLNTEAFF.

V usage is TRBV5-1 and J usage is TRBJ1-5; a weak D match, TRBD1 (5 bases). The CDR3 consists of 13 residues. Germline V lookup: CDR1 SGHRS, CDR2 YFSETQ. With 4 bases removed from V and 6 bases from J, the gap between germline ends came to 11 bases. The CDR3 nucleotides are TGCGCCAGCAGCATTAGCGGGGGTCAGCCCCAGCATTTT. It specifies CASSISGGQPQHF.

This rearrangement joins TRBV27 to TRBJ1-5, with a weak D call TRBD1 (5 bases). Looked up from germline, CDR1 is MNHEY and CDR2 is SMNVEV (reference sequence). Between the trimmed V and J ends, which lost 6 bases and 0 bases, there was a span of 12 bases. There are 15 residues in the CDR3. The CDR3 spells CASRQGTNSNQPQHF. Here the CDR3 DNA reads TGTGCCAGCAGGCAGGGAACTAATAGCAATCAGCCCCAGCATTTT.

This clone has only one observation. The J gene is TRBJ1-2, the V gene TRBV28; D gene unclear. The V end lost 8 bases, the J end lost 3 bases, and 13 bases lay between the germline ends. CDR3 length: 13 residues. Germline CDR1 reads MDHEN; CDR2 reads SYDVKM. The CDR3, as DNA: TGTGCCAGCTTGAAGGGCGGTGACTATGGCTACACCTTC. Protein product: CASLKGGDYGYTF.

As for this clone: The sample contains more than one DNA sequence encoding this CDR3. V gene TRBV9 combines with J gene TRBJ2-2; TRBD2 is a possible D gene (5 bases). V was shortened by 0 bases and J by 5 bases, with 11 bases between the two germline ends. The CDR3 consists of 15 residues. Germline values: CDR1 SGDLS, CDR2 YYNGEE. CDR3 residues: CASSVVSSGTGELFF. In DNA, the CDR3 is TGTGCCAGCAGCGTAGTCTCCAGCGGAACCGGGGAGCTGTTTTTT.

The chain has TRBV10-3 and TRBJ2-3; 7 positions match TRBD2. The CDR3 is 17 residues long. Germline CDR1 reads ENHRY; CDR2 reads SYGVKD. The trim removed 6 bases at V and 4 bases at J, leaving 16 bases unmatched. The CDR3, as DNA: TGTGCCATCAGCCCACGTCCCGGGGGAGGGCAGGCAGATACGCAGTATTTT. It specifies CAISPRPGGGQADTQYF.

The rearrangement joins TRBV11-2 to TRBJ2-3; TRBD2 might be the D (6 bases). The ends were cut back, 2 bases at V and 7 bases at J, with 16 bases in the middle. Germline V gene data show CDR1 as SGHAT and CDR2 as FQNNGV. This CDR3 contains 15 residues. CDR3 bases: TGTGCCAGCAGCTTACTTACCGGGACTGCTTATACGCAGTATTTT. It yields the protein CASSLLTGTAYTQYF.

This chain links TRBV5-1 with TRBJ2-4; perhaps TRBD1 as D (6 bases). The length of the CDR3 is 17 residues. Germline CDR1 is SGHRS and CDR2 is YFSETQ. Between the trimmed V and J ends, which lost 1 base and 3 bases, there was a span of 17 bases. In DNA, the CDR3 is TGCGCCAGCAGCTTGTACCGGGACATAGTGGGCAAAAACATTCAGTACTTC. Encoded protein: CASSLYRDIVGKNIQYF.

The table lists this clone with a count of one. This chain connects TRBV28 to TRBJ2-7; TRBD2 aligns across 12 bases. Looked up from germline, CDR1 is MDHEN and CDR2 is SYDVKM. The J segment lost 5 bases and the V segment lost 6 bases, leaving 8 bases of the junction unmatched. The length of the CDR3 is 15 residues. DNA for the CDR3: TGTGCCAGCAGCGTCACGACTAGCGGGAGCAACGAGCAGTACTTC. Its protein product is CASSVTTSGSNEQYF.

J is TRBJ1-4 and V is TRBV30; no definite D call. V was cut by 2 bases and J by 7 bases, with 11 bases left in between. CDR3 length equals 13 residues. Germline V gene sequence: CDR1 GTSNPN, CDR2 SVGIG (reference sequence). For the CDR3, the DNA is TGTGCCTGGAGTCGGGAGGAGGGTGAAAAACTGTTTTTT. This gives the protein CAWSREEGEKLFF.

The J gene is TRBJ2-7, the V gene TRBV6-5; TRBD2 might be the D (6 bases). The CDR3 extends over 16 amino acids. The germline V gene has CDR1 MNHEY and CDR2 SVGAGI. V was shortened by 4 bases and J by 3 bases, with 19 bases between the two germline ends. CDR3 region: CASSLSGPSPFYEQYF. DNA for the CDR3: TGTGCCAGCAGTTTAAGCGGGCCCTCTCCTTTCTACGAGCAGTACTTC.

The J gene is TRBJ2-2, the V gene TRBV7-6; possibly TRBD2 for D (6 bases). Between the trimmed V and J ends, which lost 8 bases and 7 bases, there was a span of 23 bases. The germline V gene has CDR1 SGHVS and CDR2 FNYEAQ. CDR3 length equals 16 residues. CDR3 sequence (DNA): TGTGCCAGCCGCCTTGGAGGGGCGAGCCTTGACGGGGAGCTGTTTTTT. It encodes CASRLGGASLDGELFF.

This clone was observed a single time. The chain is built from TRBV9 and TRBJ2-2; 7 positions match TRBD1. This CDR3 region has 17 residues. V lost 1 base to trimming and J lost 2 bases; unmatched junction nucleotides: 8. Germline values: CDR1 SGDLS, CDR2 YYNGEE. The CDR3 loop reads CASSVQRGGFNTGELFF. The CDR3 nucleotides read TGTGCCAGCAGCGTACAGAGAGGGGGCTTCAACACCGGGGAGCTGTTTTTT. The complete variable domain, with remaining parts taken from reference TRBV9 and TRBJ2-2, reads DSGVTQTPKHLITATGQRVTLRCSPRSGDLSVYWYQQSLDQGLQFLIQYYNGEERAKGNILERFSAQQFPDLHSELNLSSLELGDSALYFCASSVQRGGFNTGELFFGEGSRLTVL.

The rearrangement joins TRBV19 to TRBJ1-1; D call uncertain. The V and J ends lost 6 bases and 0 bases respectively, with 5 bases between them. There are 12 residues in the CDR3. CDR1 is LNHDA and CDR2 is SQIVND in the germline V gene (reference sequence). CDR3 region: CASRRMNTEAFF. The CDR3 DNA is TGTGCCAGTAGGAGAATGAACACTGAAGCTTTCTTT.